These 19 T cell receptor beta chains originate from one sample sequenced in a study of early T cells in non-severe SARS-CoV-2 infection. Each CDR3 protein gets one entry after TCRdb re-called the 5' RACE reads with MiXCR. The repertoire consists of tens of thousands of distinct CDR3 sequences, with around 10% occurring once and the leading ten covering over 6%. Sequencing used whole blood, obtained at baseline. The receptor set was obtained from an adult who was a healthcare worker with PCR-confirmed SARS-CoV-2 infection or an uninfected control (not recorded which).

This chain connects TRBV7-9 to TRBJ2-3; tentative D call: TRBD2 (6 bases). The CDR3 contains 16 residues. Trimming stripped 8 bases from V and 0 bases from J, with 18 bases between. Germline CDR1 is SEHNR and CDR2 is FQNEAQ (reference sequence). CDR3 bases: TGTGCCAGCTCCCCAGCCCTGGGGGGTAGCACAGATACGCAGTATTTT. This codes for CASSPALGGSTDTQYF.

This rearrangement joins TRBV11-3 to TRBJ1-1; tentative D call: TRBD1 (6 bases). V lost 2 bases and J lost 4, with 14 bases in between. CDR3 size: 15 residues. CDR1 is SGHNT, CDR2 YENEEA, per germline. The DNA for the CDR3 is TGTGCCAGCAGCTTACCCAGTCGGGGGGCCACTGAAGCTTTCTTT. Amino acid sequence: CASSLPSRGATEAFF.

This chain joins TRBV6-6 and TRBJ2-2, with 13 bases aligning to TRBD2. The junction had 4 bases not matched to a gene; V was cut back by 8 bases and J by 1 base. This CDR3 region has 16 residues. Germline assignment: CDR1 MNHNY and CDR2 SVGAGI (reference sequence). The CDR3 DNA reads TGTGCCAGCGGGACTAGCGGGGAACTGAACACCGGGGAGCTGTTTTTT. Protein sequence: CASGTSGELNTGELFF.

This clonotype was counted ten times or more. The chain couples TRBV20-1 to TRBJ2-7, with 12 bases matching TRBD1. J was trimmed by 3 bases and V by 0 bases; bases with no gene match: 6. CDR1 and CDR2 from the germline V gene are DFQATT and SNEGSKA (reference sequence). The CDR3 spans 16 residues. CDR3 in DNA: TGCAGTGCTAGAGATGTCGGGACAGGGGGCTTCTACGAGCAGTACTTC. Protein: CSARDVGTGGFYEQYF.

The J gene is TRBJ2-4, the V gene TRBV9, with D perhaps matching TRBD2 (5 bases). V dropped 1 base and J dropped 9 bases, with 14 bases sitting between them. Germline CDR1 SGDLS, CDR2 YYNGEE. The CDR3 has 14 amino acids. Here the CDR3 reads CASSVSFREGIQYF. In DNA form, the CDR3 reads TGTGCCAGCAGCGTAAGCTTCCGAGAGGGCATTCAGTACTTC.

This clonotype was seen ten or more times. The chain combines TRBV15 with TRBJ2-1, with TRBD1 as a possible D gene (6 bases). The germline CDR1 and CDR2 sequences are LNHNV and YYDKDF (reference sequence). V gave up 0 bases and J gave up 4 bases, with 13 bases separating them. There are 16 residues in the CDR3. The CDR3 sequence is CATSRDLDRYYNEQFF. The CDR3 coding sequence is TGTGCCACCAGCAGAGATCTGGACAGATATTACAATGAGCAGTTCTTC.

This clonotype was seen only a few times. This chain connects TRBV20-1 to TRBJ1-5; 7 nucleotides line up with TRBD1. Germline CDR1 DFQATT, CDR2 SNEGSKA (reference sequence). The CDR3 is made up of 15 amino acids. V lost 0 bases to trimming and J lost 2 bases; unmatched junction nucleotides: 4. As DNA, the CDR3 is TGCAGTGCTAGAGATGGCCAGGGGGGCAATCAGCCCCAGCATTTT. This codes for CSARDGQGGNQPQHF.

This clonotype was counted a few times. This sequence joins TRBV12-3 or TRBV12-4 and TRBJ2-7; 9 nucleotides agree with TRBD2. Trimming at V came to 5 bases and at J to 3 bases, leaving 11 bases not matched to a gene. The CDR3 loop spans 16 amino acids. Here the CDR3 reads CASSPRRGGDLYEQYF. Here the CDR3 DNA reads TGTGCCAGCAGTCCCCGGCGCGGGGGGGATCTCTACGAGCAGTACTTC.

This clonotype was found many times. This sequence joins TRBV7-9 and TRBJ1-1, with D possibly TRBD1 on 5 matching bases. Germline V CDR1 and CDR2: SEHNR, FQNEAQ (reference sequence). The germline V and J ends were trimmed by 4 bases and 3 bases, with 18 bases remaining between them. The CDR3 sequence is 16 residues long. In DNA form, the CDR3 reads TGTGCCAGCAGCTCCGATCTGGAGGGGAGGGACACTGAAGCTTTCTTT. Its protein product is CASSSDLEGRDTEAFF.

This CDR3 reads CASRQGARRDTGELFF. The CDR3 nucleotides are TGTGCCAGCCGACAGGGGGCCCGGCGTGACACCGGGGAGCTGTTTTTT. The V gene is TRBV19, the J gene TRBJ2-2; 10 bases align to TRBD1. The CDR3 consists of 16 residues. V was pared by 9 bases and J by 3 bases, with 10 bases of the junction left unmatched. In germline, CDR1 is LNHDA, CDR2 SQIVND (reference sequence).

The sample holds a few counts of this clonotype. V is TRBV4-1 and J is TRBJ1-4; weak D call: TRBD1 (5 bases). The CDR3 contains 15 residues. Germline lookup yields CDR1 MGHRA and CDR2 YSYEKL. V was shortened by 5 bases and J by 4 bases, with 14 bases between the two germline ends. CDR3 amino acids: CASSSGTPYNEKLFF. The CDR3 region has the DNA TGCGCCAGCAGCAGCGGGACGCCATATAATGAAAAACTGTTTTTT.

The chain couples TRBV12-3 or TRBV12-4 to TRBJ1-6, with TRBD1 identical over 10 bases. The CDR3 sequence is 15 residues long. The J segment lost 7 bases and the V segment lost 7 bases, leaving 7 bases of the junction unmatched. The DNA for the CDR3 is TGTGCCAGCATCTCTTCGGACAGGGGGAATTCACCCCTCCACTTT. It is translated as CASISSDRGNSPLHF.

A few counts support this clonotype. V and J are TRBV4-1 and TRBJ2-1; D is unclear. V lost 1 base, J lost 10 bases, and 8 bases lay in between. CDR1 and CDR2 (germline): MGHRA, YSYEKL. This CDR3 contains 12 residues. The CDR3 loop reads CASSQGLGEQFF. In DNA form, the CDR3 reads TGCGCCAGCAGCCAAGGCTTGGGGGAGCAGTTCTTC.

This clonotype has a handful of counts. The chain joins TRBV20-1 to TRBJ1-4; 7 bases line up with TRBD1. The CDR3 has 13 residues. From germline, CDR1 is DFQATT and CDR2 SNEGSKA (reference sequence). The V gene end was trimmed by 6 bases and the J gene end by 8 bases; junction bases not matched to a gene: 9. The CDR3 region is CSASGQRVEKLFF. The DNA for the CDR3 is TGCAGTGCCTCGGGACAGAGAGTAGAAAAACTGTTTTTT.

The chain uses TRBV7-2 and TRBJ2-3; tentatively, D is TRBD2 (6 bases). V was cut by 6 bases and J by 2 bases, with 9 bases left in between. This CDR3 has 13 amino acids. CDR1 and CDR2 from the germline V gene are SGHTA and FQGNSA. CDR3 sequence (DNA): TGTGCCAGCAGGCGGGACTTCACAGATACGCAGTATTTT. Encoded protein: CASRRDFTDTQYF.

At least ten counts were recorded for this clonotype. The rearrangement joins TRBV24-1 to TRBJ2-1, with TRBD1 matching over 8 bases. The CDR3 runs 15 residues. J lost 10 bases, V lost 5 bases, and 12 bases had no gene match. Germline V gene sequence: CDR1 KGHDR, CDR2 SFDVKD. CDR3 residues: CATSAAPQGAGEQFF. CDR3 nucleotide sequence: TGTGCCACCAGTGCTGCCCCCCAGGGGGCTGGGGAGCAGTTCTTC.

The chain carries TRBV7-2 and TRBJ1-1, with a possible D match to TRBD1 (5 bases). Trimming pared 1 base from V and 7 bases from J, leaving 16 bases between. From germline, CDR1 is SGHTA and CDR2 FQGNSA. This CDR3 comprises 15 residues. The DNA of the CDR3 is TGTGCCAGCAGCTTAGGCTCAGGGATAGGGAGTGAAGCTTTCTTT. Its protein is CASSLGSGIGSEAFF. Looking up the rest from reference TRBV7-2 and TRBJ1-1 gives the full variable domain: GAGVSQSPSNKVTEKGKDVELRCDPISGHTALYWYRQSLGQGLEFLIYFQGNSAPDKSGLPSDRFSAERTGGSVSTLTIQRTQQEDSAVYLCASSLGSGIGSEAFFGQGTRLTVV.

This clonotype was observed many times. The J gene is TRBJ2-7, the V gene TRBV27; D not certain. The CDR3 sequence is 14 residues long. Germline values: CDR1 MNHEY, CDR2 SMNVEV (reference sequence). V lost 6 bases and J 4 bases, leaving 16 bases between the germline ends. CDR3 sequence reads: CASSLNYGEYEQYF. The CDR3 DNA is TGTGCCAGCAGCCTGAACTATGGGGAATACGAGCAGTACTTC.

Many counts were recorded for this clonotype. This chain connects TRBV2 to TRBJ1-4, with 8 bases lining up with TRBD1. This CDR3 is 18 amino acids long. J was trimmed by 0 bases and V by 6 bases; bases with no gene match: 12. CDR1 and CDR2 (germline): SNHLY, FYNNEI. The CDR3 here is CASRDDRGFVATNEKLFF. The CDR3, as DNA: TGTGCCAGCAGGGACGACAGGGGATTCGTTGCAACTAATGAAAAACTGTTTTTT.